The clone carrying this T cell receptor beta chain was found once. This record belongs to a study of blood T cell repertoires in COVID-19. At the level of the study: Both acute and convalescent COVID-19 samples were obtained from the United States, Italy and Spain. PBMCs, B-cell-depleted T cells, or T cells provided the cDNA or gDNA that made up the material.

In the authors' methods: Reference gene primer amplification yielded estimated nucleated cell counts. TCRdb keeps only in-frame clones here, not all; method: immunoSEQ multiplex PCR. V, J and clone size are those of that table, while D and trimming were read from the DNA. The sample records around 100,000 clones, around 92% being singletons. CDR1 and CDR2 from the germline V gene are SGHNT and YYREEE (reference sequence). J gave up 10 bases and V 4 bases, and 18 bases lay outside the gene matches. The CDR3 totals 18 residues. The source of this sequence is an older woman with acute or convalescent COVID-19. The sample taken for sequencing was peripheral blood. V gene TRBV5-4 combines with J gene TRBJ2-2; 11 nucleotides line up with TRBD1. The DNA of the CDR3 is TGTGCCAGCAGCATCGGAGGACAGGGGGCTTCTCCTGGAGTGGAGCTGTTTTTT. It yields the protein CASSIGGQGASPGVELFF. Complete variable domain (other parts from reference TRBV5-4 and TRBJ2-2): ETGVTQSPTHLIKTRGQQVTLRCSSQSGHNTVSWYQQALGQGPQFIFQYYREEENGRGNFPPRFSGLQFPNYSSELNVNALELDDSALYLCASSIGGQGASPGVELFFGEGSRLTVL.